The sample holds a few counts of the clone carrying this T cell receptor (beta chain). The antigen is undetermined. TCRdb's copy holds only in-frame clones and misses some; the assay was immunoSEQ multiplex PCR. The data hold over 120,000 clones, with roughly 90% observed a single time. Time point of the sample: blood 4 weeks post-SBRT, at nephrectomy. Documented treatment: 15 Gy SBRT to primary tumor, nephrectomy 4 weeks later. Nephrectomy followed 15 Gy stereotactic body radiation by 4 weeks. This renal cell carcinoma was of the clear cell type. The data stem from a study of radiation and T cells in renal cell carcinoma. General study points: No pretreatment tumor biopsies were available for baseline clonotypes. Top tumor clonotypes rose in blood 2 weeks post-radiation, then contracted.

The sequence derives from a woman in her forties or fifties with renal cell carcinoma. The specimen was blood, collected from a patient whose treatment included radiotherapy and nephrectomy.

The CDR3 DNA reads as TGTGCCAGCAGCTCCAGACGGGGTGGGAACCTTAATTCACCCCTCCACTTT. Its protein is CASSSRRGGNLNSPLHF. V and J are TRBV7-2 and TRBJ1-6; D not certain. The ends were cut back, 4 bases at V and 6 bases at J, with 19 bases in the middle. This CDR3 has 17 residues. Germline lookup yields CDR1 SGHTA and CDR2 FQGNSA.